This T cell receptor beta chain was recovered during a study of blood T cell repertoires in COVID-19. Study-level background: Both acute and convalescent COVID-19 samples were obtained from the United States, Italy and Spain. T cells, B-cell-depleted T cells, or PBMCs supplied cDNA or gDNA.

Authors' methods: Estimation of nucleated cell counts relied on the amplification of reference gene primers. Profiling relied on immunoSEQ multiplex PCR, and the TCRdb table lists in-frame clones only, not all of them. The V and J calls and clone size were taken over from that table, and D and trimming were inferred from the DNA. Of roughly 200,000 clones in the sample, roughly 84% were seen once. The CDR3 runs 16 residues. Trimming took 5 bases from V and 4 from J; bases not matched to a gene: 12. Per the germline V gene, CDR1 is SEHNR and CDR2 is FQNEAQ (reference sequence). The sample taken for sequencing was peripheral blood. The rearrangement links TRBV7-9 to TRBJ2-7; TRBD2 matches at 9 bases. This clonotype was sampled from a man aged 40-55 years with acute or convalescent COVID-19. CDR3 residues: CASSPLWREGRYEQYF. CDR3 DNA sequence: TGTGCCAGCAGCCCCCTTTGGCGGGAGGGCCGTTACGAGCAGTACTTC. Together with reference TRBV7-9 and TRBJ2-7, the CDR3 gives the full variable domain: DTGVSQNPRHKITKRGQNVTFRCDPISEHNRLYWYRQTLGQGPEFLTYFQNEAQLEKSRLLSDRFSAERPKGSFSTLEIQRTEQGDSAMYLCASSPLWREGRYEQYFGPGTRLTVT.